Listed here are 22 T cell receptor beta chains from one sample, sequenced in a study of T cell repertoires in cytomegalovirus infection. TCRdb processed the reads anew with MiXCR; each CDR3 protein has one entry. The sample comprises about 130,000 distinct CDR3 sequences, 7% to 9.5% of which are singletons, and roughly 9.1% rests with the top ten. Sequencing was performed on PBMCs. Receptor source: a human donor in good health (CMV status not recorded). Some clones in this sample may be carry-over from other donors' samples.

Ten or more counts support this clonotype. The chain joins TRBV28 to TRBJ2-7, with a possible D match to TRBD1 (5 bases). CDR1 is MDHEN and CDR2 is SYDVKM in the germline V gene. The CDR3 extends over 13 amino acids. V lost 5 bases to trimming and J lost 2 bases, with 10 bases between them. CDR3 coding DNA: TGTGCCAGCAGTCACGGACAAGCCTACGAGCAGTACTTC. Its protein is CASSHGQAYEQYF.

This clonotype was counted at least ten times. This chain joins TRBV2 and TRBJ1-2; D is uncertain. V lost 1 base and J lost 5, with 11 bases in between. Germline CDR1 and CDR2: SNHLY and FYNNEI. The CDR3 is 14 amino acids. The CDR3 spells CASSEVRSSYGYTF. The CDR3 DNA reads TGTGCCAGCAGTGAAGTACGCTCCAGTTATGGCTACACCTTC.

This clonotype showed up many times. The chain carries TRBV2 and TRBJ2-6; D tentatively fits TRBD1 or TRBD2 (6 bases each). The germline CDR1 and CDR2 sequences are SNHLY and FYNNEI. V shed 4 bases and J shed 0 bases, with 13 bases lying between them. This CDR3 comprises 17 residues. CDR3 amino acids: CASSARGGNSGANVLTF. The DNA of the CDR3 is TGTGCCAGCAGTGCTCGAGGGGGGAACTCTGGGGCCAACGTCCTGACTTTC.

In this sample, this clonotype turned up many times. V usage is TRBV12-3 or TRBV12-4 and J usage is TRBJ2-5; either TRBD1 or TRBD2 may fit D (5 bases each). There are 14 residues in the CDR3. Deletions cut 5 bases from V and 2 bases from J, with 12 bases between. This CDR3 is CASSPGTPQETQYF. CDR3 nucleotide sequence: TGTGCCAGCAGTCCCGGGACCCCTCAAGAGACCCAGTACTTC.

This clonotype was found many times. The genes are TRBV18 and TRBJ1-5; maybe TRBD1 (5 bases). V gave up 3 bases and J gave up 10 bases, with 19 bases separating them. This CDR3 is built from 15 residues. Germline loops: CDR1 KGHSH, CDR2 LQKENI. The CDR3, as DNA: TGTGCCAGCTCACCCGAAGACAGCGCTGGAGGACCCCAGCATTTT. This codes for CASSPEDSAGGPQHF.

This clonotype was detected many times. This rearrangement joins TRBV20-1 to TRBJ1-1; D is ambiguous. This CDR3 has 11 residues. Germline CDR1 and CDR2: DFQATT and SNEGSKA (reference sequence). Trimming removed 7 bases at V and 4 bases at J, with 10 bases between. In nucleotides, the CDR3 is TGCAGTGTACGGGAGGCCACTGAAGCTTTCTTT. It specifies CSVREATEAFF.

This clonotype was detected many times. This chain uses TRBV12-3 or TRBV12-4 with TRBJ1-1; possible D gene TRBD1, 6 bases. This CDR3 contains 14 residues. Deletions cut 5 bases from V and 4 bases from J, with 14 bases between. CDR3: CASSAAGAITEAFF. For the CDR3, the DNA is TGTGCCAGCAGTGCCGCGGGGGCGATCACTGAAGCTTTCTTT.

This clonotype was seen at least ten times. This rearrangement joins TRBV7-8 to TRBJ1-5, with 7 bases fitting TRBD1. There are 15 residues in the CDR3. CDR1 and CDR2 from the germline V gene are SGHVS and FQNEAQ. V shed 5 bases, J shed 5 bases, and the junction held 9 bases outside the gene matches. For the CDR3, the DNA is TGTGCCAGCAGCCTGGGGACAGTTATCCATCAGCCCCAGCATTTT. This translates into CASSLGTVIHQPQHF.

This clonotype was observed at least ten times. The chain links TRBV2 to TRBJ2-3, with TRBD2 matching 11 bases. The CDR3 is 14 amino acids. Trimming at V came to 6 bases and at J to 7 bases, leaving 6 bases not matched to a gene. Looked up from germline, CDR1 is SNHLY and CDR2 is FYNNEI. CDR3 nucleotide sequence: TGTGCCAGCAGAGATAGCGGGGGGGCGTATACGCAGTATTTT. Translation: CASRDSGGAYTQYF.

This clonotype was seen at least ten times. At one of its ends the junction is not consistent with the germline gene, which may arise from a read error. The chain is built from TRBV6-6 and TRBJ1-2; 7 bases are a match to TRBD1. From germline, CDR1 is MNHNY and CDR2 SVGAGI (reference sequence). The CDR3 is 16 amino acids. The CDR3 sequence is CASSYSNTGDYYSYTF. CDR3 coding DNA: TGTGCCAGCAGTTACTCGAATACAGGGGATTACTATAGCTACACCTTC.

The V gene is TRBV9, the J gene TRBJ1-1; D is undetermined. Germline CDR1 is SGDLS and CDR2 is YYNGEE. The CDR3 loop spans 14 amino acids. V was shortened by 4 bases and J by 2 bases, with 12 bases between the two germline ends. Here the CDR3 DNA reads TGTGCCAGCAGCTTAGGAGAGTTAAACACTGAAGCTTTCTTT. Its translation: CASSLGELNTEAFF.

V usage is TRBV5-4 and J usage is TRBJ2-1; 12 nucleotides agree with TRBD2. The V segment lost 0 bases and the J segment 1 base; nucleotides outside the gene matches: 8. The CDR3 is 19 residues long. The V gene's germline CDR1 is SGHNT and CDR2 YYREEE (reference sequence). CDR3 sequence (DNA): TGTGCCAGCAGCTTGGCTCCTAGCGGGGGGGTAACGTCCTACAATGAGCAGTTCTTC. Translating it yields CASSLAPSGGVTSYNEQFF.

The V and J genes are TRBV29-1 and TRBJ2-3, with 8 bases matching TRBD2. The CDR3 runs 13 residues. V shed 6 bases, J shed 7 bases, and the junction held 9 bases outside the gene matches. The germline V gene encodes CDR1 SQVTM and CDR2 ANQGSEA. This CDR3 is CSVPEAGGNTQYF. For the CDR3, the DNA is TGCAGCGTCCCAGAGGCGGGGGGCAATACGCAGTATTTT.

This clonotype was seen at least ten times. V is TRBV7-3 and J is TRBJ1-1; perhaps TRBD1 as D (6 bases). The CDR3 sequence is 14 residues long. Germline V lookup: CDR1 SGHTA, CDR2 FQGTGA. V was trimmed by 2 bases and J by 4 bases, leaving 11 bases between them. Here the CDR3 reads CASSLSGGSTEAFF. In nucleotides, the CDR3 is TGTGCCAGCAGCTTATCCGGGGGCTCCACTGAAGCTTTCTTT.

This clonotype was observed many times. The chain has TRBV2 and TRBJ2-7; TRBD2 is a possible D gene (7 bases). Germline values: CDR1 SNHLY, CDR2 FYNNEI. This CDR3 is built from 14 residues. The ends were cut back, 0 bases at V and 4 bases at J, with 10 bases in the middle. The CDR3 sequence: CASSEAEGGYEQYF. The CDR3 nucleotides read TGTGCCAGCAGTGAAGCGGAGGGGGGGTACGAGCAGTACTTC.

This clonotype was counted many times. This chain connects TRBV25-1 to TRBJ1-5; no definite D call. This CDR3 comprises 13 residues. Per germline, CDR1 MGHDK and CDR2 SYGVNS. V was clipped by 4 bases and J by 9 bases, with 13 bases between them. The CDR3 reads CASSGPGEGPQHF. The CDR3 bases are TGTGCCAGCAGTGGCCCTGGGGAAGGGCCCCAGCATTTT.

In its sample, this clonotype was seen many times. This chain connects TRBV19 to TRBJ1-1; D remains unclear. In germline, CDR1 is LNHDA, CDR2 SQIVND (reference sequence). Trimming shortened V by 3 bases and J by 0 bases, and 8 bases separated the two germline ends. The CDR3 covers 14 residues. The DNA for the CDR3 is TGTGCCAGTAGTATCCCAGTCATGAACACTGAAGCTTTCTTT. As protein: CASSIPVMNTEAFF.

This clonotype was counted many times. The chain employs TRBV7-9 and TRBJ1-5, with TRBD1 as a possible D gene (6 bases). The CDR3 sequence is 15 residues long. Germline lookup yields CDR1 SEHNR and CDR2 FQNEAQ (reference sequence). V was shortened by 1 base and J by 3 bases, with 10 bases between the two germline ends. This CDR3 is CASSLGTGLNQPQHF. CDR3 nucleotide sequence: TGTGCCAGCAGCTTAGGAACAGGGCTCAATCAGCCCCAGCATTTT.

This clonotype was observed many times. The chain has TRBV7-2 and TRBJ1-1; maybe TRBD1 (5 bases). V was trimmed by 5 bases and J by 8 bases, leaving 15 bases between them. This CDR3 region has 13 residues. Germline V CDR1 and CDR2: SGHTA, FQGNSA. Here the CDR3 DNA reads TGTGCCAGCAGCGTCCGACAGATATCCGAAGCTTTCTTT. Translating gives CASSVRQISEAFF.

This clonotype has a count of ten or more. The chain carries TRBV7-9 and TRBJ1-1, with D hard to call. With 5 bases removed from V and 7 bases from J, the gap between germline ends came to 20 bases. This CDR3 region has 15 residues. Germline V gene lookup returns CDR1 SEHNR and CDR2 FQNEAQ (reference sequence). The CDR3 bases are TGTGCCAGCAGCGCCCCGTGGCACCGCGACGGTGAAGCTTTCTTT. It codes for CASSAPWHRDGEAFF.

This clonotype was observed many times. The chain couples TRBV29-1 to TRBJ1-1, with D unresolved. Germline V gene data show CDR1 as SQVTM and CDR2 as ANQGSEA. Trimming removed 7 bases from V and 6 bases from J, with 21 bases in between. This CDR3 has 14 residues. CDR3 residues: CSARNGPRRSEAFF. The CDR3 DNA follows: TGCAGCGCCCGTAACGGACCGAGAAGGTCTGAAGCTTTCTTT. The variable domain in full, completed from reference TRBV29-1 and TRBJ1-1, reads SAVISQKPSRDICQRGTSLTIQCQVDSQVTMMFWYRQQPGQSLTLIATANQGSEATYESGFVIDKFPISRPNLTFSTLTVSNMSPEDSSIYLCSARNGPRRSEAFFGQGTRLTVV.

The table lists this clonotype with many counts. This chain uses TRBV7-2 with TRBJ2-7; the D is unclear. This CDR3 contains 13 residues. CDR1 is SGHTA and CDR2 is FQGNSA in the germline V gene. Trimming pared 5 bases from V and 7 bases from J, leaving 15 bases between. The CDR3 nucleotides are TGTGCCAGCAGCCGTAGCTTCGTGGGGGAGCAGTACTTC. As protein: CASSRSFVGEQYF.